The 7 T cell receptor beta chains below were found in one sample sequenced in a study of blood T cell repertoires in COVID-19. Here immunoSEQ multiplex PCR was the method, and the copy in TCRdb shows in-frame clones only, minus some. The data show about 180,000 clones, around four fifths seen once. Sequenced sample: peripheral blood. The receptors were sampled from a woman aged 65 to 85 with COVID-19, enrolled during active disease.

The chain joins TRBV7-2 to TRBJ1-2; TRBD1 is a possible D gene (6 bases). The CDR3 loop spans 16 amino acids. V lost 1 base to trimming and J lost 4 bases, with 16 bases between them. From germline, CDR1 is SGHTA and CDR2 FQGNSA. CDR3 nucleotides: TGTGCCAGCAGCTTAGTCCCTTTTGGGGGGGCCTATGGCTACACCTTC. This codes for CASSLVPFGGAYGYTF.

This rearrangement joins TRBV5-1 to TRBJ1-3, with D possibly matching TRBD1 (6 bases). The CDR3 spans 16 residues. Trimming cost V 0 bases and J 1 base, with 11 bases left between them. Germline CDR1 SGHRS, CDR2 YFSETQ. CDR3 DNA: TGCGCCAGCAGCTTGGTTCCAACAGGGTCTGGAAACACCATATATTTT. Translating gives CASSLVPTGSGNTIYF.

The V gene is TRBV5-6, the J gene TRBJ1-1; D is undetermined. With 4 bases removed from V and 3 bases from J, the gap between germline ends came to 13 bases. Germline lookup yields CDR1 SGHDT and CDR2 YYEEEE. CDR3 length: 14 amino acids. CDR3 bases: TGTGCCAGCAGCCCGTCGCCGGTGGACACTGAAGCTTTCTTT. Translation gives CASSPSPVDTEAFF.

This sequence joins TRBV6-5 and TRBJ1-2, with 7 bases lining up with TRBD1. The CDR3 loop spans 14 amino acids. Germline V gives CDR1 MNHEY, CDR2 SVGAGI. J gave up 8 bases and V 7 bases, and 13 bases lay outside the gene matches. The CDR3 DNA reads as TGTGCCAGCACCGCCGGGACAGTAGGATACGGCTACACCTTC. This codes for CASTAGTVGYGYTF.

The gene calls are TRBV30 and TRBJ1-2; TRBD1 might be the D (6 bases). The CDR3 loop spans 14 amino acids. Deletions cut 3 bases from V and 2 bases from J, with 13 bases between. Germline CDR1 and CDR2: GTSNPN and SVGIG (reference sequence). DNA of the CDR3: TGTGCCTGGAGACCCTCCGACAGGAACTATGGCTACACCTTC. It translates to CAWRPSDRNYGYTF.

The CDR3 bases are TGTGCCAGCAGCTTGGCCGGACAGGGGGCATCAGATACGCAGTATTTT. Residues: CASSLAGQGASDTQYF. V usage is TRBV5-4 and J usage is TRBJ2-3; TRBD1 matches at 11 bases. This CDR3 spans 16 amino acids. V shed 0 bases and J 4 bases; nucleotides not matched to a gene: 4. Germline CDR1 SGHNT, CDR2 YYREEE (reference sequence).

The V and J genes are TRBV7-2 and TRBJ2-7; TRBD1 agrees at 8 bases. CDR1 and CDR2 (germline): SGHTA, FQGNSA. After removal of 0 bases from V and 2 bases from J, the junction contained 3 bases not matched to a gene. The CDR3 is 15 residues long. The CDR3 bases are TGTGCCAGCAGCTTAGCGGGACAGGTTCCCTACGAGCAGTACTTC. It is translated as CASSLAGQVPYEQYF. Full variable domain (outside the CDR3, taken from reference TRBV7-2 and TRBJ2-7): GAGVSQSPSNKVTEKGKDVELRCDPISGHTALYWYRQSLGQGLEFLIYFQGNSAPDKSGLPSDRFSAERTGGSVSTLTIQRTQQEDSAVYLCASSLAGQVPYEQYFGPGTRLTVT.